Each of the 20 T cell receptor beta chains below was sequenced from the same sample in a study of CD8+CD57+ T cells in acquired aplastic anemia. CDR3 and TCR beta VDJ profiling relied on genomic DNA as the template. MiXCR, applied by TCRdb to the reads, yields one record per CDR3 protein. Among about 270,000 distinct CDR3 sequences listed, 56% were seen once. Sequencing was carried out using sorted CD4+, CD8+, or CD8+CD57+ T cells (not recorded which) from PBMCs. The receptors here all came from a human donor with severe aplastic anemia or a healthy control (not recorded which).

In this sample, this clonotype turned up many times. V gene TRBV19 combines with J gene TRBJ1-5; 8 bases are a match to TRBD1. V shed 3 bases and J 2 bases; nucleotides not matched to a gene: 3. From germline, CDR1 is LNHDA and CDR2 SQIVND (reference sequence). The CDR3 contains 15 residues. The CDR3 is CASSIGQGGNQPQHF. CDR3 DNA: TGTGCCAGTAGTATTGGACAGGGTGGCAATCAGCCCCAGCATTTT.

This clonotype was seen many times. The chain carries TRBV3-1 and TRBJ2-2; no clear D. Germline V gives CDR1 LGHDT, CDR2 YNNKEL (reference sequence). This CDR3 has 14 residues. V was clipped by 2 bases and J by 5 bases, with 9 bases between them. CDR3 sequence reads: CASSQRAETGELFF. Here the CDR3 DNA reads TGTGCCAGCAGCCAAAGGGCCGAGACCGGGGAGCTGTTTTTT.

The gene calls are TRBV15 and TRBJ2-3; a possible D gene is TRBD2 (5 bases). In germline, CDR1 is LNHNV, CDR2 YYDKDF (reference sequence). This CDR3 contains 15 residues. The V and J ends lost 3 bases and 3 bases respectively, with 13 bases between them. The CDR3 sequence: CATSRSPAETDTQYF. The DNA for the CDR3 is TGTGCCACCAGCAGGAGCCCAGCGGAGACAGATACGCAGTATTTT.

V usage is TRBV20-1 and J usage is TRBJ2-3; TRBD1 or TRBD2 may be the D gene (5 bases each). Germline CDR1 and CDR2: DFQATT and SNEGSKA (reference sequence). Trimming took off 3 bases at V and 6 bases at J, with 19 bases between the two ends. CDR3 length: 15 residues. The CDR3: CSARGPVRVGDTQYF. CDR3 coding DNA: TGCAGTGCTAGGGGACCTGTGCGGGTCGGGGATACGCAGTATTTT.

V gene TRBV7-2 combines with J gene TRBJ2-7, with 9 bases aligning to TRBD1. Germline values: CDR1 SGHTA, CDR2 FQGNSA. This CDR3 has 15 residues. V was pared by 0 bases and J by 6 bases, with 6 bases of the junction left unmatched. As DNA, the CDR3 is TGTGCCAGCAGCTTAGCCGGGACAGGGCGCGTCGAGCAGTACTTC. It encodes CASSLAGTGRVEQYF.

The chain has TRBV20-1 and TRBJ2-2, with D perhaps TRBD1 or TRBD2 (5 bases each). V lost 6 bases and J lost 2, with 13 bases in between. The CDR3 covers 14 residues. Germline assignment: CDR1 DFQATT and CDR2 SNEGSKA (reference sequence). CDR3 sequence: CSAPGRYNTGELFF. As DNA, the CDR3 is TGCAGTGCCCCGGGACGGTACAACACCGGGGAGCTGTTTTTT.

The CDR3 spells CSVVRGGQTQYF. The CDR3 DNA sequence: TGCAGCGTCGTACGAGGGGGCCAGACCCAGTACTTC. V gene TRBV29-1 combines with J gene TRBJ2-5; 7 bases agree with TRBD1. The V and J ends lost 6 bases and 6 bases, in that order; junction bases with no gene match: 7. The CDR3 spans 12 residues. Per the germline V gene, CDR1 is SQVTM and CDR2 is ANQGSEA.

Regarding this clonotype: One base away lies a much larger clone, so this may be a sequencing read error. This chain connects TRBV6-5 to TRBJ1-6; TRBD1 aligns across 7 bases. The CDR3 runs 16 residues. Germline V lookup: CDR1 MNHEY, CDR2 SVGAGI. CDR3 nucleotide sequence: TGTGCCAGCAGTTACTGGACAGGTTTAAAGAATTTACCCCTCCACTTT. Protein: CASSYWTGLKNLPLHF.

This clonotype was counted only a few times. This chain uses TRBV7-3 with TRBJ2-3; no firm D call. Germline CDR1 reads SGHTA; CDR2 reads FQGTGA. Trimming took 6 bases from V and 5 from J, leaving 9 bases between them. CDR3 size: 12 residues. The DNA of the CDR3 is TGTGCCAGCAGAGCCGAAGGAGATACGCAGTATTTT. It yields the protein CASRAEGDTQYF.

In its sample, this clonotype was seen many times. V and J are TRBV15 and TRBJ1-4; tentatively, D is TRBD1 (5 bases). This CDR3 region has 15 residues. The germline CDR1 and CDR2 sequences are LNHNV and YYDKDF (reference sequence). With 0 bases removed from V and 6 bases from J, the gap between germline ends came to 11 bases. The CDR3 loop is CATSREGVLYEKLFF. CDR3 DNA sequence: TGTGCCACCAGCAGAGAGGGGGTACTTTATGAAAAACTGTTTTTT.

This clonotype has only one observation. V and J are TRBV11-3 and TRBJ1-1, with D possibly being TRBD1 (5 bases). CDR1 SGHNT and CDR2 YENEEA come from the germline V gene. The CDR3 is 20 amino acids. Trimming took off 0 bases at V and 8 bases at J, with 31 bases between the two ends. The CDR3 is CASSLDRYRWGGYLTEEAFF. The CDR3 nucleotides are TGTGCCAGCAGCTTAGATCGCTACCGGTGGGGGGGTTACCTAACTGAGGAAGCTTTCTTT.

The J gene is TRBJ2-7, the V gene TRBV10-2; TRBD2 agrees at 8 bases. The trim removed 0 bases at V and 2 bases at J, leaving 0 bases unmatched. CDR1 is WSHSY and CDR2 is SAAADI in the germline V gene. The CDR3 is made up of 14 amino acids. The CDR3 spells CASSESGRAYEQYF. CDR3 DNA sequence: TGCGCCAGCAGTGAGTCCGGGAGGGCCTACGAGCAGTACTTC.

The chain couples TRBV2 to TRBJ1-6, with no clear D. CDR3 length: 13 amino acids. CDR1 and CDR2 (germline): SNHLY, FYNNEI. Trimming left V 6 bases short and J 7 bases short, with 10 bases between. The CDR3 bases are TGTGCCAGCAGCATAGCTCCAAATTCACCCCTCCACTTT. This encodes CASSIAPNSPLHF.

This chain connects TRBV19 to TRBJ1-2, with D perhaps matching TRBD1 (5 bases). The germline V gene encodes CDR1 LNHDA and CDR2 SQIVND (reference sequence). The V end lost 5 bases, the J end lost 3 bases, and 16 bases lay between the germline ends. CDR3 size: 15 residues. The CDR3 DNA sequence: TGTGCCAGTAGTTCCCTTCAGGGCAACGACTATGGCTACACCTTC. Translation gives CASSSLQGNDYGYTF.

This clonotype was seen only once. The CDR3 DNA is TGCAGTGCTATATTAAACAGGGGAGTGACCCAGTACTTC. Encoded protein: CSAILNRGVTQYF. J is TRBJ2-5 and V is TRBV20-1; the match to TRBD1 covers 7 bases. This CDR3 comprises 13 residues. The V and J ends lost 4 bases and 7 bases, in that order; junction bases with no gene match: 9. Per the germline V gene, CDR1 is DFQATT and CDR2 is SNEGSKA (reference sequence).

The rearrangement uses TRBV2 and TRBJ1-4; 8 bases are a match to TRBD1. CDR3 length equals 14 residues. The J segment lost 5 bases and the V segment lost 5 bases, leaving 4 bases of the junction unmatched. In germline, CDR1 is SNHLY, CDR2 FYNNEI. This chain's CDR3 is CASSKDRENEKLFF. The DNA of the CDR3 is TGTGCCAGCAGTAAGGACAGGGAGAATGAAAAACTGTTTTTT.

This clonotype has a count of ten or more. The chain couples TRBV11-3 to TRBJ2-7; 8 bases are a match to TRBD1. CDR3 length equals 14 residues. From germline, CDR1 is SGHNT and CDR2 YENEEA. Trimming took 3 bases from V and 6 from J; bases not matched to a gene: 7. DNA for the CDR3: TGTGCCAGCAGCTTCGGCCAGGGGGCCGGCGAGCAGTACTTC. Residues: CASSFGQGAGEQYF. Together with reference TRBV11-3 and TRBJ2-7, the CDR3 gives the full variable domain: EAGVVQSPRYKIIEKKQPVAFWCNPISGHNTLYWYLQNLGQGPELLIRYENEEAVDDSQLPKDRFSAERLKGVDSTLKIQPAELGDSAVYLCASSFGQGAGEQYFGPGTRLTVT.

The chain combines TRBV24-1 with TRBJ2-3; 8 bases match TRBD1. This CDR3 is built from 16 residues. The germline V gene has CDR1 KGHDR and CDR2 SFDVKD. V gave up 1 base and J gave up 4 bases; unmatched junction bases: 6. Here the CDR3 reads CATSDFRTGSSDTQYF. DNA of the CDR3: TGTGCCACCAGTGATTTTCGGACAGGGAGTTCAGATACGCAGTATTTT.

Ten or more counts support this clonotype. The V call is TRBV6-6, the J call TRBJ1-2, with a tentative D call TRBD1 (5 bases). The CDR3 is made up of 14 amino acids. Per the germline V gene, CDR1 is MNHNY and CDR2 is SVGAGI (reference sequence). V was trimmed by 2 bases and J by 4 bases, leaving 11 bases between them. As DNA, the CDR3 is TGTGCCAGCAGTTACCCGGACACTTCCTATGGCTACACCTTC. This codes for CASSYPDTSYGYTF.

The chain is built from TRBV7-3 and TRBJ2-2; 8 bases line up with TRBD1. V shed 5 bases, J shed 10 bases, and the junction held 12 bases outside the gene matches. This CDR3 spans 15 amino acids. Germline V CDR1 and CDR2: SGHTA, FQGTGA. The CDR3 here is CASSEFGQGGEELFF. DNA for the CDR3: TGTGCCAGCAGCGAATTCGGACAGGGAGGAGAGGAGCTGTTTTTT.